The 17 T cell receptor beta chains below were found in one sample sequenced in a study of T cell responses to AZD1222 COVID-19 vaccine. Data came from immunoSEQ multiplex PCR; TCRdb stores just in-frame clones and leaves some out. The repertoire consists of about 92,000 clones, with 70% to 90% occurring once and the leading ten covering roughly 10%. Sequences were derived from peripheral blood, sampled on day 0 of AZD1222 vaccination. The receptors derive from an adult in good health.

This clone was observed a few times. This chain uses TRBV7-2 with TRBJ1-1, with no clear D. Germline assignment: CDR1 SGHTA and CDR2 FQGNSA. The CDR3 is made up of 14 amino acids. Trimming took off 4 bases at V and 1 base at J, with 10 bases between the two ends. The CDR3 bases are TGTGCCAGCAGCTCTATGGGCGCGAACACTGAAGCTTTCTTT. Its translation: CASSSMGANTEAFF.

The chain has TRBV29-1 and TRBJ2-2; 13 bases agree with TRBD2. J was trimmed by 5 bases and V by 6 bases; bases with no gene match: 6. Germline CDR1 is SQVTM and CDR2 is ANQGSEA. This CDR3 spans 15 amino acids. The CDR3 region is CSVRTSGSSTGELFF. The DNA for the CDR3 is TGCAGCGTCCGGACTAGCGGGAGTTCTACCGGGGAGCTGTTTTTT.

The J gene is TRBJ2-2, the V gene TRBV3-1 (or the pseudogene TRBV3-2); unclear D gene. Germline loops: CDR1 LGHDT, CDR2 YNNKEL (reference sequence). The CDR3 has 18 amino acids. V shed 0 bases and J shed 5 bases, with 19 bases lying between them. Here the CDR3 DNA reads TGTGCCAGCAGCCAAGATGCCCGCGCTCCAGCTCGGACCGGGGAGCTGTTTTTT. This translates into CASSQDARAPARTGELFF.

The chain employs TRBV29-1 and TRBJ2-3, with D hard to call. V was shortened by 7 bases and J by 5 bases, with 10 bases between the two germline ends. Per the germline V gene, CDR1 is SQVTM and CDR2 is ANQGSEA. The CDR3 is 11 amino acids. The CDR3: CSAPFGDTQYF. CDR3 coding DNA: TGCAGCGCCCCCTTTGGAGATACGCAGTATTTT.

The chain carries TRBV5-1 and TRBJ1-2, with D tentatively TRBD1 (6 bases). The CDR3 runs to 13 residues. Trimming removed 0 bases at V and 6 bases at J, with 9 bases between. Germline CDR1 SGHRS, CDR2 YFSETQ. Written as DNA, the CDR3 is TGCGCCAGCAGCTTGGGACAGGAGGATGGCTACACCTTC. It yields the protein CASSLGQEDGYTF.

This chain uses TRBV19 with TRBJ1-4; D remains ambiguous. Germline V lookup: CDR1 LNHDA, CDR2 SQIVND (reference sequence). This CDR3 has 12 residues. V lost 6 bases and J 8 bases, leaving 10 bases between the germline ends. The CDR3 loop reads CASRDPPEKLFF. In DNA form, the CDR3 reads TGTGCCAGTAGGGACCCCCCAGAAAAACTGTTTTTT.

The chain has TRBV6-5 and TRBJ2-7; TRBD1 agrees at 8 bases. Trimming cost V 6 bases and J 0 bases; bases outside gene matches: 4. The length of the CDR3 is 14 residues. Germline lookup yields CDR1 MNHEY and CDR2 SVGAGI. Written as DNA, the CDR3 is TGTGCCAGCAGCAGACAGGGGAGCTCCTACGAGCAGTACTTC. This codes for CASSRQGSSYEQYF.

This chain uses TRBV5-4 with TRBJ1-6; TRBD1 matches at 7 bases. Germline CDR1 reads SGHNT; CDR2 reads YYREEE (reference sequence). The CDR3 spans 15 residues. V shed 1 base and J 10 bases; nucleotides not matched to a gene: 8. CDR3 in amino acids: CASSLWTGDRSPLHF. CDR3 DNA sequence: TGTGCCAGCAGCTTGTGGACAGGTGATCGGTCACCCCTCCACTTT.

The V call is TRBV6-5, the J call TRBJ1-1; possible D gene TRBD1, 6 bases. Between the trimmed V and J ends, which lost 4 bases and 7 bases, there was a span of 16 bases. The CDR3 has 14 amino acids. The germline CDR1 and CDR2 sequences are MNHEY and SVGAGI. The CDR3 is CASSFGQTSGEAFF. The DNA for the CDR3 is TGTGCCAGCAGTTTTGGACAGACGAGTGGTGAAGCTTTCTTT.

This chain joins TRBV7-8 and TRBJ2-7; TRBD2 is a possible D gene (5 bases). Looked up from germline, CDR1 is SGHVS and CDR2 is FQNEAQ. This CDR3 has 13 residues. Trimming removed 5 bases from V and 6 bases from J, with 14 bases in between. In nucleotides, the CDR3 is TGTGCCAGCAGCGGTCTAGCCGGTTCCGAGCAGTACTTC. It codes for CASSGLAGSEQYF.

The chain couples TRBV5-5 to TRBJ2-7; D not resolved. The CDR3 loop spans 13 amino acids. Trimming removed 1 base from V and 5 bases from J, with 10 bases in between. The germline V gene has CDR1 SGHKS and CDR2 YYEKEE (reference sequence). The CDR3 is CASSLLQTNEQYF. CDR3 in DNA: TGTGCCAGCAGCTTGCTTCAAACTAACGAGCAGTACTTC.

This sequence joins TRBV30 and TRBJ1-3; no clear D. The CDR3 runs to 14 residues. V shed 1 base and J shed 0 bases, with 7 bases lying between them. CDR1 and CDR2 from the germline V gene are GTSNPN and SVGIG (reference sequence). The CDR3 protein is CAWSGRASGNTIYF. CDR3 bases: TGTGCCTGGAGTGGACGGGCCTCTGGAAACACCATATATTTT.

The J gene is TRBJ2-1, the V gene TRBV13, with 10 positions matching TRBD2. Trimming cost V 4 bases and J 5 bases; bases outside gene matches: 5. The CDR3 covers 15 residues. CDR1 and CDR2 (germline): PRHDT, FYEKMQ (reference sequence). CDR3 bases: TGTGCCAGCAGCTCTCAGCGGGGGGGACACAATGAGCAGTTCTTC. Encoded protein: CASSSQRGGHNEQFF.

This sequence joins TRBV3-1 (or the pseudogene TRBV3-2) and TRBJ2-7, with a possible D match to TRBD1 (8 bases). This CDR3 is built from 14 residues. V lost 1 base to trimming and J lost 6 bases, with 13 bases between them. Germline lookup yields CDR1 LGHDT and CDR2 YNNKEL (reference sequence). The CDR3 here is CASSQVHRGGEQYF. The CDR3 coding sequence is TGTGCCAGCAGCCAAGTGCACAGGGGGGGCGAGCAGTACTTC.

This clone was counted only a few times. The chain uses TRBV12-5 and TRBJ1-3; a possible D gene is TRBD1 (5 bases). This CDR3 has 16 residues. The germline CDR1 and CDR2 sequences are LGHNT and FRNRAP. V gave up 2 bases and J gave up 0 bases, with 11 bases separating them. The CDR3 region is CASGLYRRASGNTIYF. The CDR3 DNA reads as TGTGCTAGTGGTTTGTACAGGCGAGCCTCTGGAAACACCATATATTTT.

The V and J genes are TRBV10-2 and TRBJ2-2; D is perhaps TRBD1 or TRBD2 (6 bases each). The CDR3 sequence is 13 residues long. Per the germline V gene, CDR1 is WSHSY and CDR2 is SAAADI. Trimming took 9 bases from V and 7 from J, leaving 15 bases between them. CDR3 sequence: CASLGGVGGELFF. CDR3 nucleotides: TGCGCCAGTCTGGGGGGCGTAGGCGGGGAGCTGTTTTTT.

The chain recombines TRBV7-9 with TRBJ2-5; TRBD2 matches at 7 bases. Trimming removed 5 bases from V and 5 bases from J; junction bases left unmatched: 11. The germline gives CDR1 SEHNR, CDR2 FQNEAQ (reference sequence). CDR3 length: 15 residues. The CDR3 loop reads CASSILRAGEETQYF. The CDR3 nucleotides are TGTGCCAGCAGCATCCTCAGGGCGGGAGAGGAGACCCAGTACTTC.